The clone carrying this TCR beta chain was detected only a few times. Its target is unknown. One entry per CDR3 protein results from TCRdb running MiXCR on the reads. The sample yields 250,000 to 350,000 distinct CDR3 sequences, roughly a quarter seen once. This sample is drawn from a study of T cell repertoires in cytomegalovirus infection. Overall study context: Both a matching HLA type and CMV infection were indicated by public TCR beta signatures. Study-level points and caveats: Frequencies of public TCR beta families were cumulated, and this identified carriers of CMV plus the relevant HLA. CMV-specific TCR beta clonotypes restricted by HLA-C dominated the ex vivo response.

The germline V and J ends were trimmed by 4 bases and 10 bases, with 8 bases remaining between them. Germline CDR1 reads SGHTA; CDR2 reads FQGNSA. This CDR3 has 11 residues. The chain recombines TRBV7-2 with TRBJ2-1; D gene uncertain. The receptor's source is a human donor in good health (CMV status not recorded). Some clones in this sample may be carry-over from other donors' samples. The sample taken for sequencing was PBMCs. CDR3 sequence (DNA): TGTGCCAGCAGCTCGCTCACGGAGCAGTTCTTC. Translated: CASSSLTEQFF.